Below are 29 T cell receptor beta chains sequenced from a single sample in a study of blood T cell repertoires in COVID-19. Repertoires were generated with immunoSEQ multiplex PCR, while TCRdb's copy carries only in-frame clones and drops some. The sample holds 85,000 to 100,000 clones, roughly nine tenths seen once. The source material was peripheral blood. These TCRs come from a man aged 60 to 69 with acute or convalescent COVID-19.

The chain combines TRBV7-9 with TRBJ1-1; D remains unclear. V lost 5 bases and J lost 1, with 14 bases in between. The CDR3 runs 15 residues. The V gene's germline CDR1 is SEHNR and CDR2 FQNEAQ (reference sequence). In DNA, the CDR3 is TGTGCCAGCAGCCTCGGCCGAGGTGGGAACACTGAAGCTTTCTTT. This encodes CASSLGRGGNTEAFF.

The chain uses TRBV2 and TRBJ1-2; 7 bases map to TRBD1. The CDR3 has 12 amino acids. V was clipped by 7 bases and J by 11 bases; unmatched bases: 10. Germline V gene sequence: CDR1 SNHLY, CDR2 FYNNEI. CDR3 nucleotide sequence: TGTGCCAGCAATAACAGGGGAGTAAGGTACACCTTC. This gives the protein CASNNRGVRYTF.

The chain is built from TRBV4-1 and TRBJ1-3; D gene ambiguous. Trimming pared 0 bases from V and 0 bases from J, leaving 12 bases between. CDR3 length equals 17 residues. Per the germline V gene, CDR1 is MGHRA and CDR2 is YSYEKL. The CDR3 DNA follows: TGCGCCAGCAGCCAAGATCCTGACACACTCTCTGGAAACACCATATATTTT. Protein: CASSQDPDTLSGNTIYF.

The table lists this clone with a count of one. The chain has TRBV27 and TRBJ1-1; perhaps TRBD1 as D (5 bases). This CDR3 spans 16 amino acids. The germline V gene has CDR1 MNHEY and CDR2 SMNVEV (reference sequence). V lost 8 bases, J lost 0 bases, and 19 bases lay in between. The CDR3 coding sequence is TGTGCCAGCGCCGATGGGGGGGGAGGAATGAACACTGAAGCTTTCTTT. It codes for CASADGGGGMNTEAFF.

The chain uses TRBV5-6 and TRBJ2-1; the D gene is possibly TRBD2 (6 bases). CDR3 length: 16 amino acids. Trimming removed 6 bases at V and 0 bases at J, with 16 bases between. Per germline, CDR1 SGHDT and CDR2 YYEEEE. The CDR3 sequence: CASNQPGLASYNEQFF. CDR3 DNA sequence: TGTGCCAGCAACCAACCGGGACTTGCCTCCTACAATGAGCAGTTCTTC.

This chain uses TRBV5-1 with TRBJ1-6; unclear D gene. V dropped 4 bases and J dropped 7 bases, with 15 bases sitting between them. CDR3 length equals 15 residues. The germline V gene encodes CDR1 SGHRS and CDR2 YFSETQ. The CDR3 sequence: CASSDDPGKNSPLHF. CDR3 DNA: TGCGCCAGCAGCGACGACCCGGGAAAGAATTCACCCCTCCACTTT.

The J gene is TRBJ2-7, the V gene TRBV6-5, with D unresolved. Looked up from germline, CDR1 is MNHEY and CDR2 is SVGAGI. The V end lost 7 bases, the J end lost 7 bases, and 17 bases lay between the germline ends. The CDR3 extends over 13 amino acids. The CDR3 DNA reads TGTGCCAGCACCCTAAACACAGATGATGAGCAGTACGTC. This sequence encodes CASTLNTDDEQYV.

The chain employs TRBV6-6 and TRBJ1-6, with D uncertain. Germline V gives CDR1 MNHNY, CDR2 SVGAGI (reference sequence). Trimming took 4 bases from V and 11 from J, leaving 18 bases between them. The CDR3 totals 15 residues. The CDR3 sequence is CASSSIKGIGAPLHF. Written as DNA, the CDR3 is TGTGCCAGCAGTTCCATAAAGGGAATCGGGGCACCCCTCCACTTT.

This clone was recorded a few times. The chain carries TRBV7-8 and TRBJ1-5; tentative D call: TRBD1 (6 bases). Trimming took 5 bases from V and 6 from J, leaving 17 bases between them. Germline CDR1 SGHVS, CDR2 FQNEAQ. CDR3 size: 15 residues. Here the CDR3 DNA reads TGTGCCAGCAGCCCCTCTAGGACAGAGGTTCAGCCCCAGCATTTT. It translates to CASSPSRTEVQPQHF.

CDR3 sequence reads: CASSLGGQAYGYTF. The CDR3 region has the DNA TGTGCCAGCAGCTTGGGTGGGCAGGCATATGGCTACACCTTC. The chain employs TRBV7-9 and TRBJ1-2; no definite D call. The length of the CDR3 is 14 residues. Trimming took 3 bases from V and 5 from J, leaving 13 bases between them. CDR1 SEHNR and CDR2 FQNEAQ come from the germline V gene (reference sequence).

This chain uses TRBV19 with TRBJ1-1; D perhaps matches TRBD1 (5 bases). From germline, CDR1 is LNHDA and CDR2 SQIVND (reference sequence). Trimming took 8 bases from V and 1 from J, leaving 11 bases between them. The CDR3 is 13 residues long. CDR3: CASLPGPNTEAFF. CDR3 in DNA: TGTGCCAGTTTGCCAGGGCCGAACACTGAAGCTTTCTTT.

This clone showed up just once. CDR3 in amino acids: CASSGLAASTDTQYF. DNA for the CDR3: TGTGCCAGTTCGGGGCTAGCGGCGAGCACAGATACGCAGTATTTT. The rearrangement uses TRBV19 and TRBJ2-3; 7 nucleotides align to TRBD2. This CDR3 comprises 15 residues. Trimming at V came to 8 bases and at J to 0 bases, leaving 8 bases not matched to a gene. Germline values: CDR1 LNHDA, CDR2 SQIVND (reference sequence).

The chain recombines TRBV29-1 with TRBJ1-1, with a possible D match to TRBD1 (5 bases). CDR3 length: 10 residues. Deletions cut 7 bases from V and 10 bases from J, with 13 bases between. Germline CDR1 SQVTM, CDR2 ANQGSEA. DNA for the CDR3: TGCAGCGGGGGGGAACAGGTAGCTTTCTTT. This translates into CSGGEQVAFF.

This clone has more than one count but fewer than ten. V usage is TRBV29-1 and J usage is TRBJ1-1; D may be TRBD1 (5 bases). The CDR3 consists of 13 residues. V lost 1 base to trimming and J lost 1 base, with 7 bases between them. Germline CDR1 SQVTM, CDR2 ANQGSEA. DNA for the CDR3: TGCAGCGTTGAAGGGACATCGAACACTGAAGCTTTCTTT. As protein: CSVEGTSNTEAFF.

The chain is built from TRBV7-2 and TRBJ1-1, with 7 bases matching TRBD1. Germline values: CDR1 SGHTA, CDR2 FQGNSA. The CDR3 sequence is 16 residues long. With V trimmed by 1 base and J by 7 bases, 12 bases remained unmatched. Written as DNA, the CDR3 is TGTGCCAGCAGCTTAGGTGGATCGAGGGGGCTCGGTGAAGCTTTCTTT. Its translation is CASSLGGSRGLGEAFF.

V and J are TRBV30 and TRBJ1-1; D not resolved. This CDR3 spans 14 amino acids. Per the germline V gene, CDR1 is GTSNPN and CDR2 is SVGIG (reference sequence). Trimming cost V 0 bases and J 4 bases, with 12 bases left between them. In DNA, the CDR3 is TGTGCCTGGAGTGTAGGCACTCTAGGCACTGAAGCTTTCTTT. It encodes CAWSVGTLGTEAFF.

Details on this clone: Distinct nucleotide sequences in the sample also encode this CDR3. The chain joins TRBV5-1 to TRBJ1-2; perhaps TRBD1 as D (6 bases). The germline V gene has CDR1 SGHRS and CDR2 YFSETQ. V lost 3 bases and J lost 2, with 11 bases in between. The CDR3 runs to 14 residues. The CDR3 DNA follows: TGCGCCAGCAGCTCAAAGCAGGGGAACTATGGCTACACCTTC. Residues: CASSSKQGNYGYTF.

This rearrangement joins TRBV30 to TRBJ1-5; D is unclear. The germline V gene encodes CDR1 GTSNPN and CDR2 SVGIG (reference sequence). Deletions cut 2 bases from V and 2 bases from J, with 10 bases between. The CDR3 runs to 14 residues. For the CDR3, the DNA is TGTGCCTGGAGTCCGGAGAACGGCAATCAGCCCCAGCATTTT. This codes for CAWSPENGNQPQHF.

The CDR3 is CASSQTGDYYGYTF. CDR3 DNA: TGCGCCAGCAGCCAGACAGGGGATTACTATGGCTACACCTTC. The gene calls are TRBV5-1 and TRBJ1-2; TRBD1 aligns across 8 bases. Germline V gene sequence: CDR1 SGHRS, CDR2 YFSETQ. The CDR3 covers 14 residues. The junction had 5 bases not matched to a gene; V was cut back by 4 bases and J by 3 bases.

In its sample, this clone was seen once. The gene calls are TRBV10-1 and TRBJ1-2; 9 nucleotides align to TRBD1. J was trimmed by 7 bases and V by 5 bases; bases with no gene match: 5. CDR1 is WNHNN and CDR2 is SYGVQD in the germline V gene (reference sequence). The CDR3 has 13 residues. CDR3 coding DNA: TGCGCCAGCAGTTCTACAGGGGGCTCTGGCTACACCTTC. Residues: CASSSTGGSGYTF.

The chain recombines TRBV25-1 with TRBJ1-2, with D maybe TRBD1 (5 bases). The CDR3 is 15 residues long. The germline CDR1 and CDR2 sequences are MGHDK and SYGVNS. V was trimmed by 1 base and J by 0 bases, leaving 9 bases between them. This CDR3 is CASSEWGNTNYGYTF. DNA of the CDR3: TGTGCCAGCAGTGAATGGGGCAACACTAACTATGGCTACACCTTC.

This chain links TRBV18 with TRBJ2-1; 10 bases match TRBD1. The CDR3 covers 15 residues. V dropped 5 bases and J dropped 3; count of bases not matched to a gene: 4. Germline CDR1 is KGHSH and CDR2 is LQKENI. In nucleotides, the CDR3 is TGTGCCAGCTCAATCGGACAGGGGGGCTACAATGAGCAGTTCTTC. Its translation is CASSIGQGGYNEQFF.

The chain is built from TRBV6-5 and TRBJ2-5; D may be TRBD1 (5 bases). V lost 6 bases to trimming and J lost 7 bases, with 15 bases between them. The CDR3 is 13 amino acids. The germline V gene has CDR1 MNHEY and CDR2 SVGAGI. The CDR3 loop reads CASSSDRRGTQYF. Written as DNA, the CDR3 is TGTGCCAGCAGCTCCGATCGAAGGGGGACCCAGTACTTC.

The chain is built from TRBV5-1 and TRBJ1-1; possible D gene TRBD1, 6 bases. The CDR3 loop spans 16 amino acids. Germline CDR1 is SGHRS and CDR2 is YFSETQ. The V gene lost 1 base and the J gene lost 0 bases, with 13 bases spanning the gap. The CDR3, as DNA: TGCGCCAGCAGCTTGAGTCGGGCAGGGGTGAACACTGAAGCTTTCTTT. This sequence encodes CASSLSRAGVNTEAFF.

Of note for this clone: At the DNA level, this CDR3 is encoded by other sequences in the same sample as well. This sequence joins TRBV5-1 and TRBJ1-1; no reliable D call. Trimming stripped 0 bases from V and 6 bases from J, with 9 bases between. There are 13 residues in the CDR3. Germline V gene data show CDR1 as SGHRS and CDR2 as YFSETQ. The CDR3 protein is CASSLAGRAEAFF. DNA for the CDR3: TGCGCCAGCAGCTTGGCGGGAAGGGCTGAAGCTTTCTTT.

The V gene is TRBV19, the J gene TRBJ2-2; 10 nucleotides align to TRBD1. The CDR3 length is 15 residues. The J segment lost 4 bases and the V segment lost 6 bases, leaving 5 bases of the junction unmatched. Looked up from germline, CDR1 is LNHDA and CDR2 is SQIVND (reference sequence). As DNA, the CDR3 is TGTGCCAGTAGACGACAGGGGGCTATCACCGGGGAGCTGTTTTTT. Translating gives CASRRQGAITGELFF.

J is TRBJ1-4 and V is TRBV2; 8 bases line up with TRBD1. Trimming at V came to 7 bases and at J to 5 bases, leaving 6 bases not matched to a gene. The CDR3 is 14 amino acids. Germline-derived CDR1 and CDR2 are SNHLY and FYNNEI. The CDR3 DNA is TGTGCCAGCATGGATCGGACAGGGAATGAAAAACTGTTTTTT. The encoded protein is CASMDRTGNEKLFF.

Written as DNA, the CDR3 is TGTGCCAGCAGCCGACAGGGTAGCACTGAAGCTTTCTTT. Translation gives CASSRQGSTEAFF. The rearrangement joins TRBV3-1 (or the pseudogene TRBV3-2) to TRBJ1-1; 7 bases are a match to TRBD1. V lost 4 bases and J lost 4; bases outside the gene matches: 3. Per germline, CDR1 LGHDT and CDR2 YNNKEL (reference sequence). The CDR3 runs to 13 residues.

The gene calls are TRBV4-2 and TRBJ1-6; weak D call: TRBD1 (6 bases). Trimming left V 0 bases short and J 6 bases short, with 12 bases between. The germline CDR1 and CDR2 sequences are LGHNA and YNFKEQ. The CDR3 is 16 amino acids. The CDR3 spells CASSQDRQASNSPLHF. DNA of the CDR3: TGTGCCAGCAGCCAAGATAGACAGGCCTCTAATTCACCCCTCCACTTT.